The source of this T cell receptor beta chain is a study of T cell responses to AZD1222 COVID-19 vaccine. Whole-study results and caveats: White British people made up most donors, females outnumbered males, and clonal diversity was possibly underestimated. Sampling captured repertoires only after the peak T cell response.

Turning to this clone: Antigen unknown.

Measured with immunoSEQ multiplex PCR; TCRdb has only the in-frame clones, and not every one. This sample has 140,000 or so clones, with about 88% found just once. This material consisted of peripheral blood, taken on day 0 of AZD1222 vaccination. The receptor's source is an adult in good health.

Here the CDR3 DNA reads TGTGCCAGCAGTGCCTCCGGGACAGGGGGTGCAATGTCCGGGGAGCTGTTTTTT. Its translation: CASSASGTGGAMSGELFF. The chain employs TRBV2 and TRBJ2-2; the match to TRBD1 covers 11 bases. The germline V gene has CDR1 SNHLY and CDR2 FYNNEI. The CDR3 is 18 residues long. Trimming at V came to 4 bases and at J to 6 bases, leaving 13 bases not matched to a gene. The whole variable domain, filled in from reference TRBV2 and TRBJ2-2, reads EPEVTQTPSHQVTQMGQEVILRCVPISNHLYFYWYRQILGQKVEFLVSFYNNEISEKSEIFDDQFSVERPDGSNFTLKIRSTKLEDSAMYFCASSASGTGGAMSGELFFGEGSRLTVL.